Listed below are T cell receptor beta chains from one sample, sequenced in a study of T cells in Graves' hyperthyroidism and ophthalmopathy. TCRdb ran MiXCR on the multiplex PCR reads and lists one entry per CDR3 protein. The sample contains about 300,000 distinct CDR3 sequences, about an eighth of which appear only once. The sample consisted of blood. The receptors come from a woman in her 30s with Graves' hyperthyroidism that later progressed to Graves' ophthalmopathy. Both conserved end residues are part of each CDR3. The order of the fields is J gene, V gene, CDR3 protein.

j_call: TRBJ2-7
v_call: TRBV28
cdr3_aa: CASSTGSYEQYF

j_call: TRBJ2-1
v_call: TRBV30
cdr3_aa: CAWSVDLAGAYNEQFF

j_call: TRBJ2-2
v_call: TRBV12-3/TRBV12-4
cdr3_aa: CASSFWVRSNTGELFF

j_call: TRBJ2-7
v_call: TRBV7-9
cdr3_aa: CASSLPTDSYEQYF

j_call: TRBJ1-1
v_call: TRBV7-3
cdr3_aa: CASRAGGGHTEAFF

j_call: TRBJ2-1
v_call: TRBV6-2/TRBV6-3
cdr3_aa: CASRGSGKAYNEQFF

j_call: TRBJ1-2
v_call: TRBV16
cdr3_aa: CASSQSGGFEGYTF

j_call: TRBJ1-2
v_call: TRBV12-3/TRBV12-4
cdr3_aa: CASAGANGYTF

j_call: TRBJ1-5
v_call: TRBV30
cdr3_aa: CACSSGDQPQHF

j_call: TRBJ2-5
v_call: TRBV6-1
cdr3_aa: CASRETGGLSEYF

j_call: TRBJ1-4
v_call: TRBV15
cdr3_aa: CATSRDRADEFATNEKLFF

j_call: TRBJ2-3
v_call: TRBV7-8
cdr3_aa: CASSFNSGTYTDTQYF

j_call: TRBJ1-1
v_call: TRBV28
cdr3_aa: CASRGRVRGNTEAFF

j_call: TRBJ2-7
v_call: TRBV3-1
cdr3_aa: CASSVAELTRPYEQYF

j_call: TRBJ1-1
v_call: TRBV12-3/TRBV12-4
cdr3_aa: CASSTSGGSDEAFF

j_call: TRBJ2-7
v_call: TRBV15
cdr3_aa: CATSRRGTSGSYEQYF

j_call: TRBJ2-5
v_call: TRBV5-1
cdr3_aa: CASSAGDFQETQYF

j_call: TRBJ2-2
v_call: TRBV9
cdr3_aa: CASSPRTGETGELFF

j_call: TRBJ2-7
v_call: TRBV12-3/TRBV12-4
cdr3_aa: CASRLGLRYEQYF

j_call: TRBJ2-5
v_call: TRBV4-1
cdr3_aa: CASSQEWGETQYF

j_call: TRBJ1-1
v_call: TRBV28
cdr3_aa: CASRPNRVNTEAFF

j_call: TRBJ1-1
v_call: TRBV12-3/TRBV12-4
cdr3_aa: CASSSGRANTEAFF

j_call: TRBJ2-2
v_call: TRBV6-2/TRBV6-3
cdr3_aa: CASRTGGRSGELFF

j_call: TRBJ2-2
v_call: TRBV7-2
cdr3_aa: CASRPAGGPYTGELFF

j_call: TRBJ2-7
v_call: TRBV29-1
cdr3_aa: CSVATSGTGVGEQYF

j_call: TRBJ2-1
v_call: TRBV7-9
cdr3_aa: CASRRGDSHNEQFF

j_call: TRBJ1-4
v_call: TRBV30
cdr3_aa: CASGLGTGSTNEKLFF

j_call: TRBJ2-5
v_call: TRBV2
cdr3_aa: CASTGPWEETQYF

j_call: TRBJ2-7
v_call: TRBV28
cdr3_aa: CASSPYDGRAAYEQYF

j_call: TRBJ2-2
v_call: TRBV7-2
cdr3_aa: CASSLRLGNTGELFF

j_call: TRBJ2-3
v_call: TRBV7-9
cdr3_aa: CASSFPFWGGVRDTQYF

j_call: TRBJ1-5
v_call: TRBV30
cdr3_aa: CAWNLGVGQPQHF

j_call: TRBJ2-1
v_call: TRBV27
cdr3_aa: CASSFNPGLAGAGNEQFF

j_call: TRBJ2-7
v_call: TRBV28
cdr3_aa: CASSFFGGLAAGTPDEQYF

j_call: TRBJ2-7
v_call: TRBV30
cdr3_aa: CAWTGTGHYEQYF

j_call: TRBJ2-7
v_call: TRBV5-1
cdr3_aa: CAGLPGFSYEQYF

j_call: TRBJ2-5
v_call: TRBV9
cdr3_aa: CASSETSVQETQYF

j_call: TRBJ1-1
v_call: TRBV2
cdr3_aa: CASMRDTNTEAFF

j_call: TRBJ2-2
v_call: TRBV30
cdr3_aa: CAWFPPGQGTGELFF

j_call: TRBJ1-2
v_call: TRBV19
cdr3_aa: CASSSGYGYTF

j_call: TRBJ2-1
v_call: TRBV24-1
cdr3_aa: CAHMRGRDRAYNEQFF

j_call: TRBJ2-7
v_call: TRBV6-2/TRBV6-3
cdr3_aa: CASSYDRTYEQYF

j_call: TRBJ2-1
v_call: TRBV19
cdr3_aa: CASSTKLASFHNEQFF

j_call: TRBJ2-1
v_call: TRBV24-1
cdr3_aa: CATSDLDGDEQFF

j_call: TRBJ1-1
v_call: TRBV7-9
cdr3_aa: CASSDVNTEAFF

j_call: TRBJ2-5
v_call: TRBV7-2
cdr3_aa: CASTIGGAETQYF

j_call: TRBJ1-3
v_call: TRBV7-2
cdr3_aa: CASSLGNTIYF